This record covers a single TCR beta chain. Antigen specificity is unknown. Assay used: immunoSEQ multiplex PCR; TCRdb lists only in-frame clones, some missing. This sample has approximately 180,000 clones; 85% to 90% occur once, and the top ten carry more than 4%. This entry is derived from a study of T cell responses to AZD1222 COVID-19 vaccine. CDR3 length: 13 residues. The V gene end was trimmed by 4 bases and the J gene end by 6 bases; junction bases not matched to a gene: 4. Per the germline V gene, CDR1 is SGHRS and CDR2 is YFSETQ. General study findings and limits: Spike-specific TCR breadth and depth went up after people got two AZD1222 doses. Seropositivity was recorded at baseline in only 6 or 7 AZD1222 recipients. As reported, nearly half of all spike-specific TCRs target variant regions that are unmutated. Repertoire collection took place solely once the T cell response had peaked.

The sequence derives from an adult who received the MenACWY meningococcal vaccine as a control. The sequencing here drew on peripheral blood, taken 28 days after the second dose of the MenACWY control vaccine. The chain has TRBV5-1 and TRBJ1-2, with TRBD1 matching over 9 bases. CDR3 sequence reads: CASSPGQGDGYTF. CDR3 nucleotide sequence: TGCGCCAGCAGCCCGGGACAGGGAGATGGCTACACCTTC.